The source of this T cell receptor (beta chain) is a study of blood T cell repertoires in COVID-19. This CDR3 has 13 residues. After removal of 4 bases from V and 8 bases from J, the junction contained 5 bases not matched to a gene. The V gene's germline CDR1 is SGHTA and CDR2 FQGTGA. The table lists this clone with a few counts. Method: immunoSEQ multiplex PCR; TCRdb's copy keeps in-frame clones and lacks some. This sample has about 180,000 clones, with 70% to 85% found just once. Sequenced material: peripheral blood. This chain joins TRBV7-3 and TRBJ1-2; 9 nucleotides match TRBD1. This TCR derives from a human donor in a cohort sampled during active COVID-19. CDR3 in amino acids: CASSSGQGLGYTF. In DNA, the CDR3 is TGTGCCAGCAGCTCGGGACAGGGTTTAGGCTACACCTTC.